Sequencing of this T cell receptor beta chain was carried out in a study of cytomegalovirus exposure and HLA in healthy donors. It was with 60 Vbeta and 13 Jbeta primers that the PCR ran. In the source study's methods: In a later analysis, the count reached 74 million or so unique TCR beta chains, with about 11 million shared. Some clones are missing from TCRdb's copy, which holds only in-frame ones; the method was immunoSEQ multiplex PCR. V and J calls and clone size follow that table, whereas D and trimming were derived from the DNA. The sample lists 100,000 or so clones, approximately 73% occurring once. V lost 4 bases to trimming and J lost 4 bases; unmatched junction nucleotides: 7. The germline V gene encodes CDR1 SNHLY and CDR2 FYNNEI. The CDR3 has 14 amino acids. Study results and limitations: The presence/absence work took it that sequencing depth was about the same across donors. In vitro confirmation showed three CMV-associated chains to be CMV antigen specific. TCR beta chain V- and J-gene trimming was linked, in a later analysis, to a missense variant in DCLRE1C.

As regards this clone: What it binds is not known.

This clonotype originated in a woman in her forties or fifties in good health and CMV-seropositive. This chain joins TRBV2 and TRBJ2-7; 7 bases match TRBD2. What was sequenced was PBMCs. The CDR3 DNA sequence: TGTGCCAGCAGTGCGGGCGGGGGTGTATACGAGCAGTACTTC. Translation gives CASSAGGGVYEQYF. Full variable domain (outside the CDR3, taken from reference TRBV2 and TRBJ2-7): EPEVTQTPSHQVTQMGQEVILRCVPISNHLYFYWYRQILGQKVEFLVSFYNNEISEKSEIFDDQFSVERPDGSNFTLKIRSTKLEDSAMYFCASSAGGGVYEQYFGPGTRLTVT.